Given below is one TCR beta chain in context. It has no known antigen specificity. The record has no base qualities; no much larger clone is one base away. The sample originates from a study of control samples from healthy donors and cancer patients (dated by TCRdb to 2020 to 2022). The library was generated by the immunoSEQ multiplex PCR assay. What TCRdb holds here is the immuneACCESS table cut down to in-frame rearrangements. Part of the clones is not present; checked against another copy, under half of the missing clones reflect an unresolved V gene, and the others are unexplained. The sample table records about 150,000 clones; 88% of these occur just once. In total, the top ten clones hold around 1.6% of the sample. V was cut back by 1 base and J by 2 bases, leaving a gap of 3 bases between them. The CDR3 sequence holds 13 residues, the cysteine and phenylalanine included. Only CDR3 DNA is held: 39 bases, read in frame from base 1. CDR1 and CDR2, per the germline V gene, are SNHLY and FYNNEI.

The sequence joins TRBV2 to TRBJ1-5; there is no confident call for the D gene. Sequencing was done on a sample of blood. The sequence was obtained from a man aged 18 to 35 in good health. At the DNA level, the sequence is TGTGCCAGCAGTGAAGAGGGCAATCAGCCCCAGCATTTT. This is translated as CASSEEGNQPQHF.